This TCR beta chain was sequenced during a study of vaccination and CD4 T cells after COVID-19. With the Oncomine TCR Beta short-read assay, DNA from cultured CD4+ T cells was sequenced. Cultured CD4+ T cells were the source of extracted genomic DNA. TCRdb called the PCR reads again in MiXCR, with one record for every CDR3 protein. The table records some 19,000 distinct CDR3 sequences, around 48% of them present only once. The treatment: roughly 10-day PBMC culture with coronavirus spike peptide pools or control peptides (ViraFEST assay). With peptide pools, ViraFEST first expanded antigen-specific T cells and afterwards sequenced their TCRs. Fresh medium (containing IL-2) replaced half the medium on days 3 and 7. This clonotype was counted only a few times. Its antigen is currently unknown. CDR1 is SGHTA and CDR2 is FQGNSA in the germline V gene. Trimming took 4 bases from V and 3 from J; bases not matched to a gene: 0. The CDR3 extends over 13 amino acids.

The clonotype originates from a human donor who had recovered from COVID-19. The chain links TRBV7-2 to TRBJ1-1, with 9 bases aligning to TRBD1. Material: CD4+ T cells from blood, cultured in vitro. This CDR3 is CASSWTGDTEAFF. The DNA of the CDR3 is TGTGCCAGCAGCTGGACAGGGGACACTGAAGCTTTCTTT.